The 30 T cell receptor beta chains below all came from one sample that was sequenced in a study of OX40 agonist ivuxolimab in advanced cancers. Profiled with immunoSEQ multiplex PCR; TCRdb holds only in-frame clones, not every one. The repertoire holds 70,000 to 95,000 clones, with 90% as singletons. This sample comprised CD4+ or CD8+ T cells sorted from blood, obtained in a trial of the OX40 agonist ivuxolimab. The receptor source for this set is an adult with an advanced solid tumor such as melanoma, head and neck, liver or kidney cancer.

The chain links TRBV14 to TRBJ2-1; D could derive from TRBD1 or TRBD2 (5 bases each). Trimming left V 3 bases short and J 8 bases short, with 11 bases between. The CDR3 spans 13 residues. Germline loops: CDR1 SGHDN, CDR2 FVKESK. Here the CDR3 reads CASSQRGVYEQFF. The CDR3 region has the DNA TGTGCCAGCAGCCAGAGGGGAGTGTATGAGCAGTTCTTC.

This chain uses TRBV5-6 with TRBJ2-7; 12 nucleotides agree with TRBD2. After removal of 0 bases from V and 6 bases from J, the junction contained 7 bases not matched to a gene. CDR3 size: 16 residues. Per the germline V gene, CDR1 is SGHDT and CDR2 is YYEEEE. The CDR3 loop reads CASSLDLAGGLGEQYV. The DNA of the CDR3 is TGTGCCAGCAGCTTGGATCTAGCGGGGGGGCTTGGCGAGCAGTACGTC.

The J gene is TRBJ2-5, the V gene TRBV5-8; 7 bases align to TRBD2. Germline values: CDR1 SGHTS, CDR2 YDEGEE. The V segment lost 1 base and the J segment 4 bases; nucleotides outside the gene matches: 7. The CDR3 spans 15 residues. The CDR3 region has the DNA TGTGCCAGCAGCTTGAAGGATGGGGGGGGAGAGACCCAGTACTTC. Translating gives CASSLKDGGGETQYF.

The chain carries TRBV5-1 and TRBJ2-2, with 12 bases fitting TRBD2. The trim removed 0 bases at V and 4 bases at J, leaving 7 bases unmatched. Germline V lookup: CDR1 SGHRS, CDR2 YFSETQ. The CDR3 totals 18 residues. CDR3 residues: CASSLAAWTSGVTGELFF. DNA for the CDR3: TGCGCCAGCAGCTTGGCCGCCTGGACTAGCGGGGTCACCGGGGAGCTGTTTTTT.

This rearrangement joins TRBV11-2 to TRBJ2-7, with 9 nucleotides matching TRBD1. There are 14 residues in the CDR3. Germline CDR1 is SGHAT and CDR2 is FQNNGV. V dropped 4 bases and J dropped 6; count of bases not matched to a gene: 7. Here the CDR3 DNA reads TGTGCCAGCAGCTCGATGACAGGGGGACCCGAGCAGTACTTC. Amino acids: CASSSMTGGPEQYF.

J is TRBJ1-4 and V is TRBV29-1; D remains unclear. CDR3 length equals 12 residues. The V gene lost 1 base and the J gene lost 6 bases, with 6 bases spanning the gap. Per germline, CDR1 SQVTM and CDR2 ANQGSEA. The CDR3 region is CSVEGPDEKLFF. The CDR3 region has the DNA TGCAGCGTTGAAGGTCCGGATGAAAAACTGTTTTTT.

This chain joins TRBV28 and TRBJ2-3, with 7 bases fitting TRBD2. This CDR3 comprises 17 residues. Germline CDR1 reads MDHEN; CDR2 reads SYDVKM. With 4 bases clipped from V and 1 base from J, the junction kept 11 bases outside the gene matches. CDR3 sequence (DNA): TGTGCCAGCAGTTCCCCTATAGCGGGCCCGGGCACAGATACGCAGTATTTT. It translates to CASSSPIAGPGTDTQYF.

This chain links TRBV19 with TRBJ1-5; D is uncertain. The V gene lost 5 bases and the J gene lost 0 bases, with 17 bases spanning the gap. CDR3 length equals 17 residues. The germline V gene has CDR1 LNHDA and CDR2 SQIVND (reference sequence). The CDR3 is CASSRREGPFSNQPQHF. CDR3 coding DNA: TGTGCCAGTAGTCGCCGTGAAGGGCCCTTTAGCAATCAGCCCCAGCATTTT.

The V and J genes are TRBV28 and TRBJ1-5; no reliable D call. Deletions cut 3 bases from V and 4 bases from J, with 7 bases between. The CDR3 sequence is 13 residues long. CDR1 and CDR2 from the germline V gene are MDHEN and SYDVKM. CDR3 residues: CASSLGKNQPQHF. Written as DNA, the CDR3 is TGTGCCAGCAGTTTGGGCAAGAATCAGCCCCAGCATTTT.

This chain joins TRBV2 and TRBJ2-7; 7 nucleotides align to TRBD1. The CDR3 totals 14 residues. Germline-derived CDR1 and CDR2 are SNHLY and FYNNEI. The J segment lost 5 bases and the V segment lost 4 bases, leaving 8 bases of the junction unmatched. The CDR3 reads CASSGLQGIDEQYF. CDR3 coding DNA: TGTGCCAGCAGTGGCCTACAGGGGATCGACGAGCAGTACTTC.

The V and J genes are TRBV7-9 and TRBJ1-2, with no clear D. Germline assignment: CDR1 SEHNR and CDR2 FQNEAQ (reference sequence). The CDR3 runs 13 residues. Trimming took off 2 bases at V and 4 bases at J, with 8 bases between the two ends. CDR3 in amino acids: CASSLPSTYGYTF. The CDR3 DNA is TGTGCCAGCAGCTTACCCTCTACCTATGGCTACACCTTC. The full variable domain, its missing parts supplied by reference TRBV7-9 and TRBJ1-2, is DTGVSQNPRHKITKRGQNVTFRCDPISEHNRLYWYRQTLGQGPEFLTYFQNEAQLEKSRLLSDRFSAERPKGSFSTLEIQRTEQGDSAMYLCASSLPSTYGYTFGSGTRLTVV.

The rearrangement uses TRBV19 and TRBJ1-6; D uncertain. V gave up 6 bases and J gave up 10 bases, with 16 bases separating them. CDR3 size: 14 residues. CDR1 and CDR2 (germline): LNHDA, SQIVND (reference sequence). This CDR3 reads CASRTERGNSPLHF. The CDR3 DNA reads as TGTGCCAGTAGAACCGAGCGGGGTAACTCACCCCTCCACTTT.

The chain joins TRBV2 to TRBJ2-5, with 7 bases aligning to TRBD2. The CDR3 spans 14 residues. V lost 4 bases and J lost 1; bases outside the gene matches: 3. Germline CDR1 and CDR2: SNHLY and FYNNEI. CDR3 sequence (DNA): TGTGCCAGCAGTGGACTAGCAACCCAAGAGACCCAGTACTTC. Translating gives CASSGLATQETQYF.

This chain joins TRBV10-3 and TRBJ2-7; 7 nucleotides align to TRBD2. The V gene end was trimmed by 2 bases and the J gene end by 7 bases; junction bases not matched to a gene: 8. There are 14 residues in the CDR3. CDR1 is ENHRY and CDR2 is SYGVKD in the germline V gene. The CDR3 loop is CAISERVPGGEQYF. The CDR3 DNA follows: TGTGCCATCAGTGAGAGGGTACCCGGGGGGGAGCAGTACTTC.

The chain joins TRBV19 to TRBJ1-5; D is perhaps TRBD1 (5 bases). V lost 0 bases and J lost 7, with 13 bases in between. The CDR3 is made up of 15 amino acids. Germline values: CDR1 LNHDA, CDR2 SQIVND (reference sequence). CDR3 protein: CASSIEAGVGQPQHF. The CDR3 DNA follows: TGTGCCAGTAGTATAGAAGCGGGGGTAGGCCAGCCCCAGCATTTT.

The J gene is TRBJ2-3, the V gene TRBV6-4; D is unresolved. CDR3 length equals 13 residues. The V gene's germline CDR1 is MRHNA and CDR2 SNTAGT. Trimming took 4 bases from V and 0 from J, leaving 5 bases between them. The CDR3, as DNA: TGTGCCAGCAGTGCGTCAAGCACAGATACGCAGTATTTT. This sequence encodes CASSASSTDTQYF.

In nucleotides, the CDR3 is TGCACCAGCAGCCTGCAGGGCGCTACCGTTAGCAATCAGCCCCAGCATTTT. Encoded protein: CTSSLQGATVSNQPQHF. V is TRBV1 and J is TRBJ1-5; the D call in the table, TRBD1, was not verified against the DNA. TRBV1 is a pseudogene. The CDR3 loop spans 17 amino acids.

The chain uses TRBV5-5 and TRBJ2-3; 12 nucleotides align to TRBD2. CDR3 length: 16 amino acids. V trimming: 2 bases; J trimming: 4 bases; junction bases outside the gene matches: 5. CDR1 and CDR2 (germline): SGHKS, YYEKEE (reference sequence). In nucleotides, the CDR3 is TGTGCCAGCAGCTTTCTAGCGGGGGGGCACGCAGATACGCAGTATTTT. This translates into CASSFLAGGHADTQYF.

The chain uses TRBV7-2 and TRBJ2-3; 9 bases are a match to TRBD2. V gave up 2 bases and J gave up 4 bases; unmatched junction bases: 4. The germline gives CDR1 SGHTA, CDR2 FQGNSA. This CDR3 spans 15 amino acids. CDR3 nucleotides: TGTGCCAGCAGCTTACTTGCGGGGGGGCCAGATACGCAGTATTTT. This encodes CASSLLAGGPDTQYF.

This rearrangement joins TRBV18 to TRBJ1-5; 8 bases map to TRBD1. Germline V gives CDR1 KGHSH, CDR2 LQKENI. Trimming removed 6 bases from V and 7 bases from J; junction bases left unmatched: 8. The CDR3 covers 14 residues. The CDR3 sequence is CASSYDRGDQPQHF. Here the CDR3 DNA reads TGTGCCAGCTCGTATGACAGGGGAGACCAGCCCCAGCATTTT.

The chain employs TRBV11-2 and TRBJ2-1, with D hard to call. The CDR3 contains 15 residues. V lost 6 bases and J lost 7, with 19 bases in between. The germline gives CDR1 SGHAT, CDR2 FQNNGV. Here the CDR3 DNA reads TGTGCCAGCAGTCGCGAGCCGTATGGGCGGAATGAGCAGTTCTTC. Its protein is CASSREPYGRNEQFF.

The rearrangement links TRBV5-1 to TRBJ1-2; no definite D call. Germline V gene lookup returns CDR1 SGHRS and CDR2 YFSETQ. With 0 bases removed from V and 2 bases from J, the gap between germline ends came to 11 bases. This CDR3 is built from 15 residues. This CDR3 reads CASSLALRENYGYTF. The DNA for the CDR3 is TGCGCCAGCAGCTTGGCCCTTAGGGAAAACTATGGCTACACCTTC.

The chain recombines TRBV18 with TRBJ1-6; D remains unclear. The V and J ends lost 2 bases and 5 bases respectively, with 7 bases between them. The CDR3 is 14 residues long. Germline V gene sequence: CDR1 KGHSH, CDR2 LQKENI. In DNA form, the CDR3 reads TGTGCCAGCTCACCAGGGCTGAATAATTCACCCCTCCACTTT. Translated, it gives CASSPGLNNSPLHF.

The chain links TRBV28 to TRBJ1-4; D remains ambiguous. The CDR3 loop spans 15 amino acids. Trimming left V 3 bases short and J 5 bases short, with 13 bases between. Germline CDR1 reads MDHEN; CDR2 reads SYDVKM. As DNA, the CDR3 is TGTGCCAGCAGTTTCGGTCAGACTAACAATGAAAAACTGTTTTTT. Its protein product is CASSFGQTNNEKLFF.

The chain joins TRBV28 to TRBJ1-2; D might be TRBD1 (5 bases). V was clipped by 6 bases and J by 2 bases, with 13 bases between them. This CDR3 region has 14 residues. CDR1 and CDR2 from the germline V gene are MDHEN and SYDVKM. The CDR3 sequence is CASRARGGNYGYTF. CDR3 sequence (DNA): TGTGCCAGCAGGGCGCGCGGGGGGAACTATGGCTACACCTTC.

The CDR3 sequence: CAWRHRGMGTEAFF. The DNA for the CDR3 is TGTGCCTGGAGACACAGGGGGATGGGGACTGAAGCTTTCTTT. V and J are TRBV30 and TRBJ1-1; 8 positions match TRBD1. V trimming: 3 bases; J trimming: 5 bases; junction bases outside the gene matches: 8. The CDR3 has 14 amino acids. CDR1 is GTSNPN and CDR2 is SVGIG in the germline V gene (reference sequence).

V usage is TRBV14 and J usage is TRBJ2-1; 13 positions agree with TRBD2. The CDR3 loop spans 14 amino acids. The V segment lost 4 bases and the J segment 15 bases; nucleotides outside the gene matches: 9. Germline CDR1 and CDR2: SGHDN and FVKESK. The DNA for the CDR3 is TGTGCCAGCAGCCTCCGAGGACTAGCGGGGGTTTCGTTCTTC. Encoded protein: CASSLRGLAGVSFF. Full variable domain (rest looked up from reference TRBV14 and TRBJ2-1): EAGVTQFPSHSVIEKGQTVTLRCDPISGHDNLYWYRRVMGKEIKFLLHFVKESKQDESGMPNNRFLAERTGGTYSTLKVQPAELEDSGVYFCASSLRGLAGVSFFGPGTRLTVL.

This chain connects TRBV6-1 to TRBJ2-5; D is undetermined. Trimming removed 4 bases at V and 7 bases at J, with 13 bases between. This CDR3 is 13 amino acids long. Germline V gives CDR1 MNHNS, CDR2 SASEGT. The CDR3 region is CASSGVGIGTQYF. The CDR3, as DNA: TGTGCCAGCAGTGGGGTTGGGATCGGGACCCAGTACTTC.

CDR3 nucleotide sequence: TGTGCCAGTAGTGGGGACAAGGAGACCCAGTACTTC. Encoded protein: CASSGDKETQYF. The chain combines TRBV19 with TRBJ2-5; D is perhaps TRBD1 (6 bases). V lost 5 bases and J lost 5, with 9 bases in between. The CDR3 is 12 residues long. The germline CDR1 and CDR2 sequences are LNHDA and SQIVND (reference sequence). The whole variable domain, remainder taken from reference TRBV19 and TRBJ2-5, is DGGITQSPKYLFRKEGQNVTLSCEQNLNHDAMYWYRQDPGQGLRLIYYSQIVNDFQKGDIAEGYSVSREKKESFPLTVTSAQKNPTAFYLCASSGDKETQYFGPGTRLLVL.

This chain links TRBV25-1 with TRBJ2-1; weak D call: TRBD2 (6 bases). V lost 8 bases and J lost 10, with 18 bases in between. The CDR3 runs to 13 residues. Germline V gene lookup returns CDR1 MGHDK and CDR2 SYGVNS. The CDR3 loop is CASGRTKGIEQFF. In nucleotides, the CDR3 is TGTGCCAGCGGGAGGACTAAAGGAATCGAGCAGTTCTTC.